One sample yielded the 27 T cell receptor beta chains listed below, sequenced in a study of cytomegalovirus exposure and HLA in healthy donors. Vbeta (60) and Jbeta (13) primers were used in the PCR. The repertoire was sequenced with immunoSEQ multiplex PCR; TCRdb's copy has only in-frame clones and lacks some. The sample yields 90,000 to 120,000 clones, 70% to 85% seen once. The sequenced sample was PBMCs. These receptors were taken from a woman aged 18-29 years in good health and CMV-seropositive.

The chain is built from TRBV5-6 and TRBJ1-3, with 8 bases lining up with TRBD1. CDR1 is SGHDT, CDR2 YYEEEE, per germline. This CDR3 has 16 residues. Trimming removed 3 bases from V and 0 bases from J; junction bases left unmatched: 5. CDR3 in DNA: TGTGCCAGCAGCTCCGTGGGACAGGTCTCTGGAAACACCATATATTTT. This gives the protein CASSSVGQVSGNTIYF.

In this sample, this clone turned up a few times. The chain carries TRBV7-3 and TRBJ2-7, with a possible D match to TRBD2 (6 bases). Trimming stripped 5 bases from V and 3 bases from J, with 17 bases between. Germline V gene sequence: CDR1 SGHTA, CDR2 FQGTGA. The CDR3 consists of 15 residues. In DNA, the CDR3 is TGTGCCAGCAGCCCACGGTTTCTAGCGAGCTACGAGCAGTACTTC. Protein product: CASSPRFLASYEQYF. Full variable domain (rest looked up from reference TRBV7-3 and TRBJ2-7): GAGVSQTPSNKVTEKGKYVELRCDPISGHTALYWYRQSLGQGPEFLIYFQGTGAADDSGLPNDRFFAVRPEGSVSTLKIQRTERGDSAVYLCASSPRFLASYEQYFGPGTRLTVT.

The V gene is TRBV14, the J gene TRBJ1-6; unclear D gene. The CDR3 extends over 13 amino acids. Trimming removed 5 bases from V and 7 bases from J, with 9 bases in between. Germline V CDR1 and CDR2: SGHDN, FVKESK. CDR3 in amino acids: CASSASYNSPLHF. The CDR3 DNA is TGTGCCAGCAGCGCAAGCTACAATTCACCCCTCCACTTT.

This clone has only a few counts. A read error is the likely source, as a far larger clone sits one nucleotide away. This chain connects TRBV28 to TRBJ1-5; D ambiguous. Germline CDR1 is MDHEN and CDR2 is SYDVKM. The CDR3 covers 11 residues. CDR3 sequence (DNA): TGTGCCCGCAGTAAGAGAAGGCCCCAGCATTTT. This translates into CARSKRRPQHF.

J is TRBJ1-1 and V is TRBV28, with D possibly TRBD1 on 6 matching bases. V lost 5 bases, J lost 6 bases, and 16 bases lay in between. The germline CDR1 and CDR2 sequences are MDHEN and SYDVKM. This CDR3 region has 14 residues. The CDR3 protein is CASSTPQGSAEAFF. The CDR3 DNA follows: TGTGCCAGCAGTACCCCACAGGGCTCGGCTGAAGCTTTCTTT.

The chain employs TRBV7-3 and TRBJ2-2; TRBD2 matches 8 bases. The J segment lost 2 bases and the V segment lost 3 bases, leaving 2 bases of the junction unmatched. This CDR3 region has 15 residues. Germline CDR1 is SGHTA and CDR2 is FQGTGA. The CDR3 sequence is CASSFSGANTGELFF. The CDR3 DNA reads as TGTGCCAGCAGCTTTAGCGGGGCCAACACCGGGGAGCTGTTTTTT.

The chain joins TRBV6-1 to TRBJ1-1; 9 positions match TRBD1. This CDR3 comprises 16 residues. V lost 2 bases, J lost 4 bases, and 8 bases stayed unmatched. Germline CDR1 and CDR2: MNHNS and SASEGT. CDR3: CASSEPSGQGRTEAFF. CDR3 sequence (DNA): TGTGCCAGCAGTGAACCCTCTGGACAGGGGCGCACTGAAGCTTTCTTT.

The chain carries TRBV7-9 and TRBJ1-2, with D perhaps matching TRBD1 (5 bases). Germline V gene lookup returns CDR1 SEHNR and CDR2 FQNEAQ (reference sequence). The CDR3 sequence is 15 residues long. The V and J ends lost 3 bases and 6 bases respectively, with 17 bases between them. CDR3 region: CASSFRDLSRDGYTF. The CDR3 DNA is TGTGCCAGCAGCTTCCGGGACTTATCAAGAGATGGCTACACCTTC.

V is TRBV15 and J is TRBJ2-1; 13 positions match TRBD2. V lost 4 bases, J lost 7 bases, and 7 bases stayed unmatched. In germline, CDR1 is LNHNV, CDR2 YYDKDF (reference sequence). The CDR3 sequence is 16 residues long. CDR3 region: CATSIGGLAGINEQFF. The CDR3 bases are TGTGCCACCAGCATTGGGGGACTAGCGGGAATAAATGAGCAGTTCTTC.

This clone has more than one count but fewer than ten. This sequence joins TRBV6-5 and TRBJ1-3, with 7 bases aligning to TRBD1. CDR3 length: 15 residues. The V segment lost 6 bases and the J segment 4 bases; nucleotides outside the gene matches: 9. Germline V gene sequence: CDR1 MNHEY, CDR2 SVGAGI. The chain's CDR3 is CASSRAGGKGNTIYF. CDR3 sequence (DNA): TGTGCCAGCAGCAGGGCAGGGGGGAAAGGAAACACCATATATTTT.

The CDR3 loop reads CASSATGEGANVLTF. CDR3 DNA sequence: TGTGCCAGCAGCGCGACAGGGGAAGGGGCCAACGTCCTGACTTTC. The chain couples TRBV5-4 to TRBJ2-6; 8 bases fit TRBD1. The CDR3 is 15 residues long. Germline-derived CDR1 and CDR2 are SGHNT and YYREEE (reference sequence). Trimming at V came to 4 bases and at J to 4 bases, leaving 4 bases not matched to a gene.

CDR3 DNA: TGTGCCAGCAGTTTAGGGAGGGAGGGCAATCAGCCCCAGCATTTT. Translating it yields CASSLGREGNQPQHF. J is TRBJ1-5 and V is TRBV28; no definite D call. The germline V gene encodes CDR1 MDHEN and CDR2 SYDVKM. This CDR3 has 15 residues. Trimming stripped 2 bases from V and 2 bases from J, with 10 bases between.

The chain joins TRBV19 to TRBJ1-4; D is unresolved. Trimming left V 4 bases short and J 9 bases short, with 15 bases between. This CDR3 contains 14 residues. CDR1 and CDR2 (germline): LNHDA, SQIVND (reference sequence). The CDR3 sequence is CASSKAGSEQKLFF. CDR3 bases: TGTGCCAGTAGTAAAGCGGGTTCCGAGCAAAAACTGTTTTTT.

The chain uses TRBV28 and TRBJ1-2, with 8 bases fitting TRBD1. This CDR3 spans 13 amino acids. The junction had 8 bases not matched to a gene; V was cut back by 6 bases and J by 8 bases. Germline V gene lookup returns CDR1 MDHEN and CDR2 SYDVKM. This chain's CDR3 is CASRNQGARGYTF. DNA of the CDR3: TGTGCCAGCAGAAACCAGGGGGCGAGAGGCTACACCTTC.

The V call is TRBV21-1, the J call TRBJ2-3; the D call of TRBD1 is as the table states it, not checked on the DNA. TRBV21-1 is recorded as a pseudogene. The CDR3 contains 16 residues. CDR3 DNA sequence: TGTGCCAGCAGCAAGAGGCAAGGGGGTTCGGCAGATACGCAGTATTTT. Its translation: CASSKRQGGSADTQYF.

This rearrangement joins TRBV4-1 to TRBJ2-7; unclear D gene. This CDR3 has 14 amino acids. The germline CDR1 and CDR2 sequences are MGHRA and YSYEKL. V was cut by 1 base and J by 3 bases, with 10 bases left in between. CDR3 loop: CASSQVGPLYEQYF. The CDR3 DNA sequence: TGCGCCAGCAGCCAAGTCGGTCCACTCTACGAGCAGTACTTC.

The chain recombines TRBV6-5 with TRBJ2-7; 7 bases are shared with TRBD2. The CDR3 has 16 amino acids. After removal of 0 bases from V and 5 bases from J, the junction contained 10 bases not matched to a gene. CDR1 MNHEY and CDR2 SVGAGI come from the germline V gene. CDR3 sequence reads: CASSYSASGGWNEQYF. Written as DNA, the CDR3 is TGTGCCAGCAGTTACTCTGCTAGCGGCGGCTGGAACGAGCAGTACTTC.

V and J are TRBV19 and TRBJ2-1; 7 bases fit TRBD2. Looked up from germline, CDR1 is LNHDA and CDR2 is SQIVND (reference sequence). The CDR3 is 15 amino acids. Trimming at V came to 6 bases and at J to 6 bases, leaving 11 bases not matched to a gene. In DNA, the CDR3 is TGTGCCAGTAGCCCGAGCGGGAATGGTTTCAATGAGCAGTTCTTC. It encodes CASSPSGNGFNEQFF. Drawing the rest from reference TRBV19 and TRBJ2-1, the complete variable domain is DGGITQSPKYLFRKEGQNVTLSCEQNLNHDAMYWYRQDPGQGLRLIYYSQIVNDFQKGDIAEGYSVSREKKESFPLTVTSAQKNPTAFYLCASSPSGNGFNEQFFGPGTRLTVL.

V gene TRBV7-9 combines with J gene TRBJ2-7, with D possibly being TRBD1 (5 bases). V shed 3 bases and J shed 0 bases, with 15 bases lying between them. The germline V gene encodes CDR1 SEHNR and CDR2 FQNEAQ (reference sequence). CDR3 length: 16 amino acids. This chain's CDR3 is CASSFSRQSSSYEQYF. The CDR3 nucleotides are TGTGCCAGCAGCTTCTCAAGACAGTCTAGCTCCTACGAGCAGTACTTC.

The J gene is TRBJ2-1, the V gene TRBV28, with D perhaps TRBD1 (5 bases). Trimming took off 5 bases at V and 10 bases at J, with 12 bases between the two ends. The germline gives CDR1 MDHEN, CDR2 SYDVKM. The CDR3 extends over 12 amino acids. The CDR3 nucleotides read TGTGCCAGCAGTCCAGGGTTTGGCGAGCAGTTCTTC. This sequence encodes CASSPGFGEQFF.

CDR3 DNA sequence: TGTGCCAGCAGCCCCAGGACTATCCATGAGCAGTTCTTC. Protein sequence: CASSPRTIHEQFF. J is TRBJ2-1 and V is TRBV9; D may be TRBD2 (6 bases). Germline V gives CDR1 SGDLS, CDR2 YYNGEE. V was cut by 4 bases and J by 8 bases, with 13 bases left in between. The CDR3 length is 13 residues.

The rearrangement links TRBV14 to TRBJ2-1, with D unresolved. V was trimmed by 6 bases and J by 9 bases, leaving 9 bases between them. Germline loops: CDR1 SGHDN, CDR2 FVKESK. The CDR3 contains 11 residues. CDR3 residues: CASSFASEQFF. Here the CDR3 DNA reads TGTGCCAGCAGTTTTGCTAGTGAGCAGTTCTTC.

This clone appeared a few times. V and J are TRBV14 and TRBJ1-1; TRBD1 might be the D (6 bases). Germline V lookup: CDR1 SGHDN, CDR2 FVKESK. Trimming cost V 5 bases and J 3 bases, with 10 bases left between them. The CDR3 sequence is 13 residues long. The CDR3 loop is CASSSRQDTEAFF. The CDR3 region has the DNA TGTGCCAGCAGCTCCCGACAGGACACTGAAGCTTTCTTT.

In this sample, this clone turned up a few times. This sequence joins TRBV30 and TRBJ2-2; D might be TRBD1 (5 bases). The CDR3 is made up of 13 amino acids. CDR1 and CDR2 from the germline V gene are GTSNPN and SVGIG (reference sequence). With 5 bases removed from V and 3 bases from J, the gap between germline ends came to 10 bases. The CDR3 bases are TGTGCCTGGTGGGGCGATGACACCGGGGAGCTGTTTTTT. This codes for CAWWGDDTGELFF.

This clone was observed a few times. This rearrangement joins TRBV15 to TRBJ1-5, with 8 bases fitting TRBD1. Looked up from germline, CDR1 is LNHNV and CDR2 is YYDKDF (reference sequence). V lost 3 bases and J lost 5; bases outside the gene matches: 6. This CDR3 has 15 amino acids. The CDR3 is CATSSRTGSDQPQHF. CDR3 DNA sequence: TGTGCCACCAGCAGCCGGACAGGGTCGGATCAGCCCCAGCATTTT.

J is TRBJ2-3 and V is TRBV10-3; 8 bases are a match to TRBD2. Germline V gene data show CDR1 as ENHRY and CDR2 as SYGVKD. Trimming took 6 bases from V and 5 from J; bases not matched to a gene: 10. CDR3 length: 15 residues. CDR3 nucleotides: TGTGCCATCAGCAGGAGCGGGAGTCTGGTAGATACGCAGTATTTT. It specifies CAISRSGSLVDTQYF.

The chain employs TRBV5-1 and TRBJ1-3; D is perhaps TRBD1 (6 bases). The germline V gene encodes CDR1 SGHRS and CDR2 YFSETQ. Trimming took off 0 bases at V and 4 bases at J, with 11 bases between the two ends. This CDR3 is 15 amino acids long. The CDR3, as DNA: TGCGCCAGCAGCTTGGCGGGGGGCCCCGGAAACACCATATATTTT. Protein product: CASSLAGGPGNTIYF.